This TCR beta chain was recorded in a study of cytomegalovirus exposure and HLA in healthy donors. A multiplex PCR was run with 60 Vbeta primers and 13 Jbeta primers. Using immunoSEQ multiplex PCR, the repertoire was profiled, and TCRdb retains in-frame clones only, with some absent. Counted here are about 180,000 clones, 70% to 80% occurring once; the ten biggest clones make up under 2.5%. When sampled, the donors appeared nominally healthy, though they likely had unrecorded immune exposures. The ends were cut back, 0 bases at V and 4 bases at J, with 16 bases in the middle. The CDR3 is 16 amino acids.

What was sequenced was PBMCs. The TCR comes from a man aged 55 to 70 in good health and CMV-seronegative. V usage is TRBV23-1 and J usage is TRBJ2-7; maybe TRBD2 (7 bases). TRBV23-1 is treated as an ORF (open reading frame) with a function not yet certain. CDR3 nucleotides: TGCGCCAGCAGTCAATCACGCGGGGGCATTTCATACGAGCAGTACTTC. Its translation is CASSQSRGGISYEQYF.